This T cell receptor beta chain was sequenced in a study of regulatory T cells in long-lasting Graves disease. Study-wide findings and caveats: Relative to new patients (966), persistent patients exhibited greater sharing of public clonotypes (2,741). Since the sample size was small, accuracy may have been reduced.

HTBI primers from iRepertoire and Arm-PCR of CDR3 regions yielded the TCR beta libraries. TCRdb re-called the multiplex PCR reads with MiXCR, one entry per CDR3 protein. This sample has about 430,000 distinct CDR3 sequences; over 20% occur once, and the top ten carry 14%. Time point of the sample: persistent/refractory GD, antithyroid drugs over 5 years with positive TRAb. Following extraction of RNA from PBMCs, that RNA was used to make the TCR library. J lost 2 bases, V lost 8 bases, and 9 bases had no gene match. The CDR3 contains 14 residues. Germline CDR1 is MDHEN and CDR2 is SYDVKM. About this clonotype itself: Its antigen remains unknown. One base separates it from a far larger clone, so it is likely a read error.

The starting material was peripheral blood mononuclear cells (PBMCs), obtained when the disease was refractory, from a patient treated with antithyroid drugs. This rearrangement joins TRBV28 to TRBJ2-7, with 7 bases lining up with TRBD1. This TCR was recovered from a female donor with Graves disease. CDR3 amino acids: CASGNRGRTYEQYF. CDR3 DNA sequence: TGTGCCAGCGGAAACAGGGGTAGGACCTACGAGCAGTACTTC.